What follows are 21 T cell receptor beta chains derived from one specimen sequenced in a study of blood T cell repertoires in COVID-19. TCRdb keeps only in-frame clones here, not all; method: immunoSEQ multiplex PCR. This table has a few hundred thousand clones, around 90% appearing once. Sequenced material: PBMCs or T cells enriched from blood (not recorded which). The origin of the receptors is a woman between 18 and 29 years old who had recovered from COVID-19.

This clone was recorded once. The chain has TRBV27 and TRBJ2-7, with D possibly matching TRBD2 (5 bases). The CDR3 extends over 14 amino acids. Germline V CDR1 and CDR2: MNHEY, SMNVEV (reference sequence). The V and J ends lost 4 bases and 3 bases respectively, with 13 bases between them. CDR3 nucleotide sequence: TGTGCCAGCAGTTCCTCCCCGAGGGACTACGAGCAGTACTTC. Its protein is CASSSSPRDYEQYF.

V gene TRBV5-1 combines with J gene TRBJ1-6, with 10 bases that match TRBD1. This CDR3 contains 17 residues. The ends lost 1 base at V and 10 bases at J; junction bases unmatched: 11. Germline V lookup: CDR1 SGHRS, CDR2 YFSETQ. CDR3 sequence reads: CASSLLASGTGDSPLHF. In DNA, the CDR3 is TGCGCCAGCAGCTTGCTGGCCAGTGGGACAGGGGACTCACCCCTCCACTTT. The full variable domain, rest sourced from reference TRBV5-1 and TRBJ1-6, is KAGVTQTPRYLIKTRGQQVTLSCSPISGHRSVSWYQQTPGQGLQFLFEYFSETQRNKGNFPGRFSGRQFSNSRSEMNVSTLELGDSALYLCASSLLASGTGDSPLHFGNGTRLTVT.

The J gene is TRBJ2-7, the V gene TRBV7-2; possibly TRBD2 for D (5 bases). The CDR3 consists of 15 residues. In germline, CDR1 is SGHTA, CDR2 FQGNSA. Deletions cut 5 bases from V and 5 bases from J, with 19 bases between. CDR3 sequence reads: CASSRTRTQTHEQYF. The CDR3 nucleotides are TGTGCCAGCAGCCGCACAAGGACTCAGACCCACGAGCAGTACTTC.

The CDR3 protein is CASSFERGGLGELFF. CDR3 DNA sequence: TGTGCCAGCAGCTTTGAGCGGGGGGGCCTCGGGGAGCTGTTTTTT. The chain is built from TRBV7-2 and TRBJ2-2; 10 bases are shared with TRBD2. CDR1 is SGHTA, CDR2 FQGNSA, per germline. The CDR3 extends over 15 amino acids. The V segment lost 3 bases and the J segment 7 bases; nucleotides outside the gene matches: 5.

The gene calls are TRBV10-3 and TRBJ1-4; 7 bases map to TRBD1. V was clipped by 8 bases and J by 6 bases; unmatched bases: 6. The CDR3 consists of 13 residues. CDR1 is ENHRY, CDR2 SYGVKD, per germline. The CDR3 is CAIGRGLDEKLFF. CDR3 bases: TGTGCCATCGGTAGGGGGCTGGATGAAAAACTGTTTTTT.

The chain joins TRBV12-1 to TRBJ1-1. TRBV12-1 is a documented pseudogene. This CDR3 is 16 amino acids long. The CDR3 spells CASSTRGWYMNTEAFF. The CDR3 coding sequence is TGTGCCAGCAGCACTCGAGGATGGTACATGAACACTGAAGCTTTCTTT.

Of note for this clone: The junction differs from germline at one of its ends, possibly a read error. V usage is TRBV29-1 and J usage is TRBJ2-5; 14 bases fit TRBD2. The CDR3 is 11 residues long. The germline V gene encodes CDR1 SQVTM and CDR2 ANQGSEA. The CDR3 coding sequence is TGCAGCGTCGTGACTAGCGGGGGGGCAGACTTC. It specifies CSVVTSGGADF.

The chain uses TRBV7-9 and TRBJ1-3; no clear D gene. This CDR3 region has 10 residues. Germline CDR1 is SEHNR and CDR2 is FQNEAQ (reference sequence). Deletions cut 9 bases from V and 7 bases from J, with 7 bases between. The DNA for the CDR3 is TGTGCCAGTATGAGGAACACCATATATTTT. Residues: CASMRNTIYF.

The chain employs TRBV14 and TRBJ1-2; 7 nucleotides agree with TRBD1. Trimming removed 4 bases from V and 2 bases from J; junction bases left unmatched: 16. Germline CDR1 SGHDN, CDR2 FVKESK. The length of the CDR3 is 18 residues. CDR3 protein: CASSPRRDRVLLNYGYTF. Written as DNA, the CDR3 is TGTGCCAGCAGCCCACGGCGGGACAGAGTACTTTTGAACTATGGCTACACCTTC.

The chain is built from TRBV11-2 and TRBJ2-7, with 9 positions matching TRBD2. The CDR3 is 16 amino acids. With V trimmed by 5 bases and J by 3 bases, 11 bases remained unmatched. From germline, CDR1 is SGHAT and CDR2 FQNNGV. The CDR3 region is CASSLYLWTSVYEQYF. CDR3 in DNA: TGTGCCAGCAGCCTATACCTATGGACTAGCGTCTACGAGCAGTACTTC. The full variable domain, in which reference TRBV11-2 and TRBJ2-7 provide the parts outside the CDR3, is EAGVAQSPRYKIIEKRQSVAFWCNPISGHATLYWYQQILGQGPKLLIQFQNNGVVDDSQLPKDRFSAERLKGVDSTLKIQPAKLEDSAVYLCASSLYLWTSVYEQYFGPGTRLTVT.

The chain couples TRBV28 to TRBJ1-3; tentatively, D is TRBD1 (5 bases). The V gene's germline CDR1 is MDHEN and CDR2 SYDVKM. This CDR3 is built from 16 residues. The V end was cut by 5 bases, the J end by 0 bases, with 14 bases between. CDR3 sequence: CASSPPGSVSGNTIYF. CDR3 coding DNA: TGTGCCAGCAGTCCCCCAGGGTCGGTCTCTGGAAACACCATATATTTT.

The chain links TRBV5-6 to TRBJ2-4, with D unresolved. The CDR3 spans 18 residues. Per germline, CDR1 SGHDT and CDR2 YYEEEE. The ends were cut back, 1 base at V and 2 bases at J, with 19 bases in the middle. The CDR3 region is CASSLPLPPTLTKNIQYF. Here the CDR3 DNA reads TGTGCCAGCAGCTTGCCACTCCCCCCCACCTTAACCAAAAACATTCAGTACTTC.

This clone was counted many times. J is TRBJ1-2 and V is TRBV7-9; D ambiguous. The CDR3 loop spans 13 amino acids. Trimming stripped 1 base from V and 5 bases from J, with 8 bases between. Germline V lookup: CDR1 SEHNR, CDR2 FQNEAQ (reference sequence). CDR3 coding DNA: TGTGCCAGCAGCTTAGATCCCACTTATGGCTACACCTTC. This encodes CASSLDPTYGYTF.

The chain is built from TRBV7-2 and TRBJ2-2; TRBD2 aligns across 8 bases. The germline gives CDR1 SGHTA, CDR2 FQGNSA. The CDR3 has 16 amino acids. After removal of 5 bases from V and 0 bases from J, the junction contained 5 bases not matched to a gene. The CDR3 DNA reads as TGTGCCAGCAGCCCCCGTAGCGGGGCGAACACCGGGGAGCTGTTTTTT. It translates to CASSPRSGANTGELFF.

This clone turned up a few times. The genes are TRBV28 and TRBJ1-5, with D uncertain. Germline loops: CDR1 MDHEN, CDR2 SYDVKM. The CDR3 has 17 residues. Trimming took 5 bases from V and 1 from J, leaving 18 bases between them. The CDR3 region has the DNA TGTGCCAGCAGTACCTGGCCTCGCCAGAAGAGCAATCAGCCCCAGCATTTT. Its translation: CASSTWPRQKSNQPQHF. The variable domain in full, completed from reference TRBV28 and TRBJ1-5, reads DVKVTQSSRYLVKRTGEKVFLECVQDMDHENMFWYRQDPGLGLRLIYFSYDVKMKEKGDIPEGYSVSREKKERFSLILESASTNQTSMYLCASSTWPRQKSNQPQHFGDGTRLSIL.

The chain couples TRBV7-2 to TRBJ2-7; 9 nucleotides agree with TRBD1. This CDR3 spans 18 amino acids. J lost 1 base, V lost 1 base, and 11 bases had no gene match. Per germline, CDR1 SGHTA and CDR2 FQGNSA. The CDR3 DNA reads TGTGCCAGCAGCTTAGTCCGCAGGACAGGGGATTTATCCTACGAGCAGTACTTC. Its translation is CASSLVRRTGDLSYEQYF.

The V and J genes are TRBV5-1 and TRBJ2-3; D not certain. Looked up from germline, CDR1 is SGHRS and CDR2 is YFSETQ. Deletions cut 0 bases from V and 5 bases from J, with 10 bases between. This CDR3 region has 14 residues. CDR3 DNA sequence: TGCGCCAGCAGCTTGGCCGGTTTCCTAGATACGCAGTATTTT. It is translated as CASSLAGFLDTQYF.

Worth noting for this clone: The sample has other DNA sequences that encode this CDR3 too. This sequence joins TRBV5-1 and TRBJ2-1; TRBD2 agrees at 11 bases. The CDR3 loop spans 15 amino acids. Trimming took 0 bases from V and 7 from J; bases not matched to a gene: 3. Germline-derived CDR1 and CDR2 are SGHRS and YFSETQ. DNA for the CDR3: TGCGCCAGCAGCTTGGGGACTAGCGGGTATAATGAGCAGTTCTTC. As protein: CASSLGTSGYNEQFF.

The chain uses TRBV28 and TRBJ2-1; D may be TRBD2 (5 bases). Trimming pared 1 base from V and 4 bases from J, leaving 8 bases between. CDR3 size: 14 residues. The germline CDR1 and CDR2 sequences are MDHEN and SYDVKM. The CDR3 DNA is TGTGCCAGCAGTTTATATAGGGAGTACAATGAGCAGTTCTTC. This codes for CASSLYREYNEQFF. Drawing the rest from reference TRBV28 and TRBJ2-1, the complete variable domain is DVKVTQSSRYLVKRTGEKVFLECVQDMDHENMFWYRQDPGLGLRLIYFSYDVKMKEKGDIPEGYSVSREKKERFSLILESASTNQTSMYLCASSLYREYNEQFFGPGTRLTVL.

The V call is TRBV5-1, the J call TRBJ2-4, with 8 bases aligning to TRBD2. V lost 4 bases to trimming and J lost 8 bases; unmatched junction nucleotides: 8. Germline V gene lookup returns CDR1 SGHRS and CDR2 YFSETQ. The CDR3 has 14 amino acids. This CDR3 is CASSIGTGRDIQYF. CDR3 coding DNA: TGCGCCAGCAGCATCGGGACCGGGAGGGACATTCAGTACTTC.

The table lists this clone with a few counts. J is TRBJ1-1 and V is TRBV5-4; 7 bases are a match to TRBD1. This CDR3 has 16 residues. Germline CDR1 and CDR2: SGHNT and YYREEE (reference sequence). The V segment lost 4 bases and the J segment 2 bases; nucleotides outside the gene matches: 11. The CDR3 region is CASSQGQKNTNTEAFF. CDR3 nucleotides: TGTGCCAGCAGCCAGGGACAGAAAAACACCAACACTGAAGCTTTCTTT.